Below, 9 T cell receptor beta chains from the same sample are listed, as sequenced in a study of response to subunit inactivated influenza vaccine. TCRdb re-analysed the RT-PCR reads in MiXCR, keeping a single row per CDR3 protein. The data contain roughly 700,000 distinct CDR3 sequences, 15% to 19% of them singletons. This material consisted of PBMCs from blood, taken approximately 12 days after vaccination. Receptors were obtained from a man in his fifties or sixties who received an inactivated influenza vaccine.

This clonotype was recorded a few times. The V and J genes are TRBV6-2 or TRBV6-3 and TRBJ2-1; possibly TRBD2 for D (5 bases). V dropped 6 bases and J dropped 2 bases, with 14 bases sitting between them. This CDR3 has 15 amino acids. CDR1 is MNHEY and CDR2 is SVGEGT in the germline V gene. The CDR3 region is CASSQLGSAYNEQFF. The DNA of the CDR3 is TGTGCCAGCAGCCAACTAGGGTCCGCCTACAATGAGCAGTTCTTC.

This clonotype has a handful of counts. The chain has TRBV15 and TRBJ2-7; D perhaps matches TRBD2 (5 bases). The CDR3 sequence is 15 residues long. V dropped 2 bases and J dropped 5 bases, with 16 bases sitting between them. Germline V CDR1 and CDR2: LNHNV, YYDKDF (reference sequence). The CDR3 region is CATSRNRGSFDEQYF. The CDR3 nucleotides read TGTGCCACCAGCAGAAACCGGGGTTCCTTCGACGAGCAGTACTTC.

The chain recombines TRBV20-1 with TRBJ2-5, with 10 bases lining up with TRBD1. This CDR3 contains 13 residues. Germline V gives CDR1 DFQATT, CDR2 SNEGSKA (reference sequence). J was trimmed by 5 bases and V by 3 bases; bases with no gene match: 3. The CDR3 reads CSASVGQGETQYF. CDR3 coding DNA: TGCAGTGCTAGTGTGGGACAGGGGGAGACCCAGTACTTC.

This clonotype was seen a handful of times. The V call is TRBV28, the J call TRBJ2-7; 9 bases line up with TRBD1. The germline gives CDR1 MDHEN, CDR2 SYDVKM. The CDR3 runs to 15 residues. The junction had 10 bases not matched to a gene; V was cut back by 6 bases and J by 4 bases. CDR3 DNA sequence: TGTGCCAGCAGCCGTGGCGGGACAGGGAATTACGAGCAGTACTTC. It translates to CASSRGGTGNYEQYF.

This clonotype was seen more than once but under ten times. The genes are TRBV3-1 and TRBJ1-2; D gene uncertain. Trimming took off 0 bases at V and 8 bases at J, with 13 bases between the two ends. This CDR3 has 14 residues. Germline values: CDR1 LGHDT, CDR2 YNNKEL (reference sequence). This chain's CDR3 is CASSQDHGLGGYTF. DNA for the CDR3: TGTGCCAGCAGCCAAGATCACGGATTAGGGGGCTACACCTTC.

This clonotype showed up just a few times. The chain has TRBV6-5 and TRBJ1-1, with D possibly being TRBD1 (5 bases). CDR1 and CDR2 (germline): MNHEY, SVGAGI. Trimming left V 0 bases short and J 1 base short, with 9 bases between. The CDR3 has 15 residues. The CDR3 DNA is TGTGCCAGCAGTTACTCGCGGAGGGGGAACACTGAAGCTTTCTTT. Encoded protein: CASSYSRRGNTEAFF.

V and J are TRBV10-3 and TRBJ2-5, with 11 bases fitting TRBD2. Germline trimming cut 8 bases from V and 5 bases from J; bases unmatched to any gene: 10. CDR1 ENHRY and CDR2 SYGVKD come from the germline V gene. The CDR3 is 15 amino acids. The CDR3, as DNA: TGTGCCATCGGGGACCTAGCGGGAGGTCGGGAGACCCAGTACTTC. It is translated as CAIGDLAGGRETQYF.

This chain links TRBV4-2 with TRBJ2-5; D possibly corresponds to TRBD1 (6 bases). CDR1 LGHNA and CDR2 YNFKEQ come from the germline V gene. V was clipped by 0 bases and J by 5 bases, with 16 bases between them. There are 16 residues in the CDR3. CDR3 DNA sequence: TGTGCCAGCAGCCAAGATCGAAAACAGGGTGGGGAGACCCAGTACTTC. This translates into CASSQDRKQGGETQYF.

This clonotype was observed at least ten times. The chain is built from TRBV10-3 and TRBJ2-7, with 8 bases that match TRBD2. This CDR3 region has 15 residues. V lost 0 bases, J lost 7 bases, and 8 bases stayed unmatched. Germline CDR1 and CDR2: ENHRY and SYGVKD. This CDR3 reads CAISESSGRAGEQYF. DNA for the CDR3: TGTGCCATCAGTGAGTCATCCGGGAGGGCCGGGGAGCAGTACTTC.